This TCR beta chain was identified in a study of shared clonotypes between healthy human individuals (TCRdb year 2020). Looking at the study overall: A couple of women and a few men aged 18 to 49 years were included in the cohort. To estimate repertoire size and how much clonotypes are shared between individuals, the study performed deep sequencing of blood TCR repertoires from roughly five healthy adults. Each donor's leukapheresis produced roughly between roughly 0.85 and 10 billion PBMCs. To increase sequencing depth and limit assay-specific biases, TCR repertoire library preparation and sequencing were carried out by different laboratories using diverse techniques. Per donor, three plates each were used for CD4 naive and CD4 memory, two for CD8 naive, and one for CD8 memory.

Using the deep immunoSEQ assay, TCR CDR3 regions were amplified from genomic DNA by multiplex PCR. Extracted genomic DNA from each cell subset was distributed evenly across all wells of several immunoSEQ 96-well plates, and each plate was treated as a replicate. For sorted subsets, approximately 210 ng genomic DNA, equal to 25,000 to 35,000 T cell genomes, was loaded into each replicate PCR. Purified libraries were quantified with a Qubit 3.0 fluorometer, sized on a Bioanalyzer 2100, and re-quantified with the KAPA Library Quantification kit. Every immunoSEQ 96-well plate was sequenced on a separate single-read 150-cycle Illumina NextSeq 550 flow cell. In the source study's methods: Because only junctional sequences without quality scores were contained in the immunoSEQ output, filtering matching that applied to full-length reads could not be performed. To assign V/J genes and CDR3, sequences were annotated against IMGT germline references using PyIR, a Python wrapper for IgBLAST v1.9. Reads were removed for weak V/J assignments (E-value above 1e-6), missing CDR3, stop codons, out-of-frame junctions, or ambiguous translated residues. V3J clonotypes were defined by identical inferred V gene, J gene, and CDR3 amino acid sequence. Percentage overlap between repertoires was calculated by dividing the number of shared unique clonotypes by the size of the smaller repertoire. Repertoire richness was assessed with RTK rarefaction, the Chao1 estimator, and Recon v2.1 estimates of unobserved clonotypes. For all TCRbeta clonotypes obtained by the gDNA method from a few donors, generation probabilities were computed with OLGA. Drawn from immuneACCESS, this table holds only the in-frame rearrangements with V and J called that TCRdb kept. Clones are partly lost; checked studies trace under half to an unresolved V gene and leave the rest unexplained. That table is the source of V, J and clone size, and D and trimming were worked out from the DNA. The sample yields about 680,000 clones; around three quarters were counted once. Around 1.8% of the sample rests with the top ten.

At least ten counts were recorded for this clone. Its antigen remains unidentified. No much larger clone exists at a distance of one base, and base qualities are not known. Healthy HIV-negative adults with no recently reported acute infections or vaccinations were included as donors. Only Caucasian adults living in Nashville, Tennessee, USA were represented among the donors. Magnetic negative selection was used to enrich CD4+ T cells, after which naive cells were positively selected on CD45RA and the negative fraction became the memory subset. After blood collection by leukapheresis, PBMCs were isolated using Ficoll-Histopaque density gradient centrifugation and then cryopreserved in the vapor phase of liquid nitrogen. Analytical flow cytometry was used to check the purity and quantity of each magnetically sorted T cell population. From each sorted fraction, genomic DNA was isolated and quantified by UV absorbance on a Nanodrop 2000c.

V and J lose 5 bases and 8 bases, and a span of 22 bases separates them. The CDR1 and CDR2 encoded by the germline V gene are MNHNS and SASEGT. Counted from cysteine to phenylalanine, this CDR3 has 15 amino acids. CDR3 DNA is the only sequence kept; it has 45 bases, read in frame from the first base. Summary of the overall study and its limitations: Based on pairwise subsampling, the degree of clonotype sharing among donors was expected to be affected by sequencing depth. Across a handful of donors, about 5.2% of naive CD4, approximately 3.6% of naive CD8, about 2.3% of memory CD4, and under 0.45% of memory CD8 clonotypes were shared. Rarefaction of sorted-subset datasets indicated incomplete sequencing despite the large sequencing depth. Because the study included only a small number of donors, the genetic and exposure-history diversity represented was limited. Compared with non-shared clonotypes, the clonotypes found in all four sorted-subset donors had higher generation probabilities. Sampling was restricted to blood, and TCR repertoires in tissues likely differ from the TCR repertoires found in blood. Naive subsets generally had larger estimated clonotype richness than memory subsets did.

The clonotype comes from a woman in her twenties or thirties in good health. Here the chain combines TRBV6-1 and TRBJ2-7; the D gene assignment is ambiguous. Specimen: memory CD4+ T cells sorted from blood. According to the study, the label for this sample's cell subset or site signals: CD45RA-negative fraction. The nucleotides are TGTGCCAGCAGTTTTGACATCCCTTGGGATAACAAGCAGTACTTC. This yields the protein CASSFDIPWDNKQYF.